This is a list of T cell receptor beta chains from one sample in a study of cytomegalovirus exposure and HLA in healthy donors. Using immunoSEQ multiplex PCR, the repertoire was profiled, and TCRdb retains in-frame clones only, with some absent. The sample carries around 130,000 clones, about 61% recorded once. The sequencing sample was made of PBMCs. The origin of the receptors is a male donor in good health and CMV-seronegative. The CDR3 runs from the conserved cysteine through the conserved F or W. Each record gives: V gene, CDR3 length, J gene, D gene, clone size, CDR3 DNA, CDR3 protein. A D gene is named only where the DNA matches it firmly. For some rows the clone size is stated as once, few or many, or as a class when expanded; others skip it.

>TRBV21-1|11|TRBJ2-3|.|.
TGTGCCAGCAGCAGCGGCGATACGCAGTATTTT
CASSSGDTQYF
>TRBV15|14|TRBJ2-7|.|once
TGTGCCACCAGCAGAGGCGCACCCACCTACGAGCAGTACTTC
CATSRGAPTYEQYF
>TRBV19|16|TRBJ1-6|.|few
TGTGCCAGTAGTGCCAGGATCAGACCCTATAATTCACCCCTCCACTTT
CASSARIRPYNSPLHF
>TRBV11-2|16|TRBJ2-6|.|few
TGTGCCAGCAGCTTATCAGTAACCTCTGGGGCCAACGTCCTGACTTTC
CASSLSVTSGANVLTF
>TRBV6-1|15|TRBJ1-1|TRBD1|.
TGTGCCAGCACGCAGGACAGGGTATCGAACACTGAAGCTTTCTTT
CASTQDRVSNTEAFF
>TRBV2|14|TRBJ2-7|.|.
TGTGCCAGCAGTAACGTGGGCAACTCCTACGAGCAGTACTTC
CASSNVGNSYEQYF
>TRBV6-6|15|TRBJ1-6|TRBD1|few
TGTGCCAGCAGTTACTCAGGGGGCGTTGGTTCACCCCTCCACTTT
CASSYSGGVGSPLHF
>TRBV19|16|TRBJ1-3|.|.
TGTGCCAGTAGTATAGGCCCCCCCGGGTCTGGAAACACCATATATTTT
CASSIGPPGSGNTIYF
>TRBV4-1|14|TRBJ1-5|TRBD1|once
TGCGCCAGCAGGCGACAGGGAATGGGCCAGCCCCAGCATTTT
CASRRQGMGQPQHF
>TRBV5-4|17|TRBJ2-3|TRBD1|.
TGTGCCAGCAGCCCCACCGGGACAGGGGCCCTCACAGATACGCAGTATTTT
CASSPTGTGALTDTQYF
>TRBV7-9|14|TRBJ2-7|TRBD1|.
TGTGCCAGCAGTACCGACAGGGGTTGGGTCGAGCAGTACTTC
CASSTDRGWVEQYF
>TRBV9|15|TRBJ2-7|.|.
TGTGCCAGCAGCGTATTGGGGGCAGAGAACTACGAGCAGTACTTC
CASSVLGAENYEQYF
>TRBV7-3|17|TRBJ2-2|TRBD2|.
TGTGCCAGCAGTCTTACTCCCGGACTAGCTGGGGTCGGGGAGCTGTTTTTT
CASSLTPGLAGVGELFF
>TRBV7-2|15|TRBJ2-2|TRBD2|.
TGTGCCAGCAGCTCGACTAGCGGGGTTACCGGGGAGCTGTTTTTT
CASSSTSGVTGELFF
>TRBV29-1|13|TRBJ1-5|.|.
TGCAGCGTTGTAGTTTCCACCAATCAGCCCCAGCATTTT
CSVVVSTNQPQHF
>TRBV11-3|16|TRBJ2-3|TRBD2|.
TGTGCCAGCAGCTTAGGTATAGCGGGGGGGCAAGATACGCAGTATTTT
CASSLGIAGGQDTQYF
>TRBV12-5|14|TRBJ2-7|.|few
TGTGCTAGTGGGCGACAGTCTGAAACCTACGAGCAGTACTTC
CASGRQSETYEQYF
>TRBV28|12|TRBJ2-7|TRBD2|.
TGTGCCAGCCATGCGGGGGCCTACGAGCAGTACTTC
CASHAGAYEQYF
>TRBV7-9|15|TRBJ2-7|TRBD1|.
TGTGCCAGCAGCCGGCCGGGGACAGGGAATTACGAGCAGTACTTC
CASSRPGTGNYEQYF
>TRBV6-5|15|TRBJ2-7|.|.
TGTGCCAGCAGTTACTCCGGGGTAGGTCGCTACGAGCAGTACTTC
CASSYSGVGRYEQYF
>TRBV6-1|13|TRBJ1-4|.|.
TGTGCCAGCAGTGGGACAGAGAATGAAAAACTGTTTTTT
CASSGTENEKLFF
>TRBV4-3|16|TRBJ1-1|.|.
TGCGCCAGCAGCCCCACTCAGGGTTTAATGAACACTGAAGCTTTCTTT
CASSPTQGLMNTEAFF
>TRBV7-9|15|TRBJ2-7|TRBD1|.
TGTTCCAGCAGCAAGACGGGACAGGGGGTCCACGAGCAGTACTTC
CSSSKTGQGVHEQYF
>TRBV10-3|12|TRBJ2-3|TRBD2|.
TGTGCCATGGGACTAGCGGGAGATACGCAGTATTTT
CAMGLAGDTQYF
>TRBV4-3|15|TRBJ1-6|TRBD1|.
TGCGCCAGCAGCCTGGGGACAGGTTATAATTCACCCCTCCACTTT
CASSLGTGYNSPLHF